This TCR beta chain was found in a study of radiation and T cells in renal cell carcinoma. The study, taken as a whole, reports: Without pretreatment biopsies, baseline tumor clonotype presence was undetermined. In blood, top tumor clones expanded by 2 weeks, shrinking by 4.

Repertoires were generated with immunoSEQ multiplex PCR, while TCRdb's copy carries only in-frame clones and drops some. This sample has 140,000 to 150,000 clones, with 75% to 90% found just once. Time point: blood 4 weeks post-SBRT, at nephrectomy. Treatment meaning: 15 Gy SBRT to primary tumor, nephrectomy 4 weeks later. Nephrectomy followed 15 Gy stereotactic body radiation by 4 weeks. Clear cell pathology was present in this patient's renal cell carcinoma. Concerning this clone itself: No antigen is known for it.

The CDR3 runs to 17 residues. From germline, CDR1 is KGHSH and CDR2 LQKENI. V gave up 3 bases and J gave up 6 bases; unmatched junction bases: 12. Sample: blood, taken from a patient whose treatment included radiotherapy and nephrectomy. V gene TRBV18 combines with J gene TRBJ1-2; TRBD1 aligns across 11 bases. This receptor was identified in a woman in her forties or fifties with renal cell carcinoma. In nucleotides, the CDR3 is TGTGCCAGCTCACCGGGACAGGGGGTTTTTACTATGGATGGCTACACCTTC. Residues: CASSPGQGVFTMDGYTF.